This passage covers 18 T cell receptor beta chains from one sample sequenced in a study of blood T cell repertoires in COVID-19. Libraries were prepared by immunoSEQ multiplex PCR; TCRdb keeps only in-frame clonotypes and omits some of them. The sample consists of 150,000 to 200,000 clones, 94% of them appearing once. Sample: peripheral blood. The source of these receptors is a man aged 30 to 45 with COVID-19, enrolled during active disease.

The gene calls are TRBV5-5 and TRBJ2-7, with a tentative D call TRBD1 (6 bases). Trimming took 0 bases from V and 6 from J, leaving 10 bases between them. CDR1 is SGHKS and CDR2 is YYEKEE in the germline V gene (reference sequence). The CDR3 runs 13 residues. The CDR3 bases are TGTGCCAGCAGCTTGGGGGACATCCCCGAGCAGTACTTC. Translation: CASSLGDIPEQYF.

The chain uses TRBV7-2 and TRBJ1-2; D ambiguous. Looked up from germline, CDR1 is SGHTA and CDR2 is FQGNSA. The CDR3 totals 15 residues. The V end lost 1 base, the J end lost 7 bases, and 16 bases lay between the germline ends. Here the CDR3 DNA reads TGTGCCAGCAGCTTAGACCGAACCCTTTTGCGTGGCTACACCTTC. This gives the protein CASSLDRTLLRGYTF.

The rearrangement joins TRBV18 to TRBJ1-4, with 7 bases matching TRBD1. Trimming at V came to 6 bases and at J to 0 bases, leaving 10 bases not matched to a gene. This CDR3 region has 17 residues. Germline V CDR1 and CDR2: KGHSH, LQKENI. This CDR3 reads CASSTRQGVATNEKLFF. DNA for the CDR3: TGTGCCAGCTCTACAAGACAGGGAGTTGCAACTAATGAAAAACTGTTTTTT.

The chain combines TRBV2 with TRBJ1-1; the D is unclear. Germline values: CDR1 SNHLY, CDR2 FYNNEI. V lost 8 bases and J lost 1, with 11 bases in between. The CDR3 runs to 13 residues. The CDR3 sequence is CASYNLRNTEAFF. The CDR3 coding sequence is TGTGCCAGCTATAATTTGAGGAACACTGAAGCTTTCTTT.

The rearrangement uses TRBV19 and TRBJ2-1, with 13 bases lining up with TRBD2. V lost 6 bases to trimming and J lost 10 bases; unmatched junction nucleotides: 9. The CDR3 consists of 15 residues. Germline V gene data show CDR1 as LNHDA and CDR2 as SQIVND (reference sequence). The CDR3 nucleotides read TGTGCCAGTAGCCCCGGGACTAGCGGGACACTCGAGCAGTTCTTC. This gives the protein CASSPGTSGTLEQFF. Complete variable domain (other parts from reference TRBV19 and TRBJ2-1): DGGITQSPKYLFRKEGQNVTLSCEQNLNHDAMYWYRQDPGQGLRLIYYSQIVNDFQKGDIAEGYSVSREKKESFPLTVTSAQKNPTAFYLCASSPGTSGTLEQFFGPGTRLTVL.

The rearrangement joins TRBV6-5 to TRBJ2-1; 7 nucleotides align to TRBD2. V lost 6 bases to trimming and J lost 7 bases; unmatched junction nucleotides: 6. The CDR3 has 13 residues. The germline V gene encodes CDR1 MNHEY and CDR2 SVGAGI. CDR3 bases: TGTGCCAGCAGGTCTAGCGGCCGGAATGAGCAGTTCTTC. It specifies CASRSSGRNEQFF.

The chain uses TRBV10-1 and TRBJ1-5; D is possibly TRBD1 (5 bases). The germline gives CDR1 WNHNN, CDR2 SYGVQD (reference sequence). Trimming shortened V by 7 bases and J by 9 bases, and 16 bases separated the two germline ends. The CDR3 is 13 amino acids. The CDR3 DNA follows: TGCGCCAGCACTGCCGATAGGGGAGGGCCCCAGCATTTT. Amino acids: CASTADRGGPQHF.

The J gene is TRBJ1-5, the V gene TRBV4-1, with 12 bases lining up with TRBD1. Germline-derived CDR1 and CDR2 are MGHRA and YSYEKL. The ends lost 3 bases at V and 2 bases at J; junction bases unmatched: 11. The CDR3 covers 19 residues. CDR3 nucleotides: TGCGCCAGCAGCCATACACCGGGACAGGGGGCAACTCGCAATCAGCCCCAGCATTTT. Translation: CASSHTPGQGATRNQPQHF.

V gene TRBV5-4 combines with J gene TRBJ1-1; 7 bases agree with TRBD1. CDR1 is SGHNT, CDR2 YYREEE, per germline (reference sequence). The CDR3 spans 16 residues. Trimming cost V 0 bases and J 1 base; bases outside gene matches: 6. CDR3 DNA: TGTGCCAGCAGCTTGGAGGCAGGGGGTCCGAACACTGAAGCTTTCTTT. Encoded protein: CASSLEAGGPNTEAFF.

The chain is built from TRBV11-2 and TRBJ2-2; D unresolved. CDR3 length: 16 amino acids. Germline CDR1 and CDR2: SGHAT and FQNNGV. Trimming removed 3 bases at V and 4 bases at J, with 15 bases between. The CDR3 is CASSFYSLVATGELFF. The CDR3 DNA is TGTGCCAGCAGCTTTTACAGCCTTGTGGCCACCGGGGAGCTGTTTTTT.

The chain uses TRBV9 and TRBJ1-1, with 7 bases that match TRBD1. The CDR3 contains 16 residues. From germline, CDR1 is SGDLS and CDR2 YYNGEE. V lost 4 bases and J lost 1; bases outside the gene matches: 10. The CDR3 loop is CASSPAPDRENTEAFF. The CDR3 DNA sequence: TGTGCCAGCAGCCCCGCACCTGACAGGGAGAACACTGAAGCTTTCTTT.

CDR3 in amino acids: CASARSRGGYTF. In nucleotides, the CDR3 is TGTGCCAGCGCCCGTTCCAGGGGAGGCTACACCTTC. V and J are TRBV6-5 and TRBJ1-2, with D maybe TRBD1 (6 bases). In germline, CDR1 is MNHEY, CDR2 SVGAGI. This CDR3 contains 12 residues. V was pared by 8 bases and J by 8 bases, with 15 bases between.

The genes are TRBV2 and TRBJ1-5, with 9 bases identical to TRBD1. J lost 0 bases, V lost 5 bases, and 17 bases had no gene match. Germline V lookup: CDR1 SNHLY, CDR2 FYNNEI. The CDR3 covers 20 residues. The CDR3 DNA sequence: TGTGCCAGCAGTTCTACAGGGGGCGCCGGATTTATCTATAGCAATCAGCCCCAGCATTTT. Its translation: CASSSTGGAGFIYSNQPQHF.

CDR3 in amino acids: CASSPRQGTYEQYF. CDR3 nucleotide sequence: TGTGCCAGTAGTCCGCGACAGGGCACCTACGAGCAGTACTTC. The chain combines TRBV19 with TRBJ2-7; TRBD1 matches at 7 bases. The CDR3 sequence is 14 residues long. V lost 5 bases to trimming and J lost 2 bases; unmatched junction nucleotides: 6. Looked up from germline, CDR1 is LNHDA and CDR2 is SQIVND (reference sequence).

J is TRBJ1-1 and V is TRBV5-1; D not resolved. The CDR3 is 15 amino acids. The V gene lost 2 bases and the J gene lost 0 bases, with 11 bases spanning the gap. Germline V lookup: CDR1 SGHRS, CDR2 YFSETQ. CDR3 protein: CASSFRASMNTEAFF. The CDR3 nucleotides read TGCGCCAGCAGCTTTCGCGCCTCGATGAACACTGAAGCTTTCTTT.

The rearrangement joins TRBV6-5 to TRBJ1-5, with D hard to call. CDR1 is MNHEY and CDR2 is SVGAGI in the germline V gene. The CDR3 is 14 residues long. The V end lost 6 bases, the J end lost 6 bases, and 15 bases lay between the germline ends. The CDR3 sequence is CASSNVGGAQPQHF. The CDR3 DNA sequence: TGTGCCAGCAGCAACGTCGGAGGTGCTCAGCCCCAGCATTTT.

V and J are TRBV7-3 and TRBJ1-1, with D possibly TRBD1 on 5 matching bases. Per the germline V gene, CDR1 is SGHTA and CDR2 is FQGTGA. CDR3 length: 18 amino acids. The ends were cut back, 0 bases at V and 1 base at J, with 18 bases in the middle. The CDR3 loop reads CASSLTSGQWGRNTEAFF. The CDR3 nucleotides read TGTGCCAGCAGCTTAACGTCAGGGCAATGGGGTAGGAACACTGAAGCTTTCTTT.

The J gene is TRBJ1-2, the V gene TRBV7-9; D not certain. Germline-derived CDR1 and CDR2 are SEHNR and FQNEAQ (reference sequence). CDR3 length equals 15 residues. The germline V and J ends were trimmed by 1 base and 2 bases, with 11 bases remaining between them. CDR3 nucleotides: TGTGCCAGCAGCTTAGGGGAGCAAAGAAACTATGGCTACACCTTC. Protein product: CASSLGEQRNYGYTF.